The source of this T cell receptor beta chain is a study of early T cells in non-severe SARS-CoV-2 infection (dated by TCRdb to about 2021). Study-wide context: TCR sequencing used bulk RNA from unsorted whole blood, so alpha and beta chains could not be paired.

Measured from the cysteine to the phenylalanine, the CDR3 is 13 residues long. Only CDR3 DNA is held: 39 bases, read in frame from base 1. V trim: 9 bases; J trim: 0 bases; unmatched bases: 4. Libraries were made using 5' RACE. This sample was sequenced with a NextSeq 500. Unique molecular identifiers were attached to individual cDNA molecules in the TCR library protocol so that sequencing error and PCR bias could be corrected. Sequencing covered both TCR alpha and beta chains, and within each sample the abundances of alpha and beta sequences were tightly co-correlated. The authors processed their data as follows. Decombinator V4 was used to annotate TCR sequences for V gene, J gene and CDR3. TCRs were defined as expanded if a significant change between any two time points was detected under a Poisson model with p below 0.0001. TCR abundances were normalised to the total number of TCRs sequenced per sample and were expressed as counts per million. TRAV1-2 paired with TRAJ12, TRAJ20 or TRAJ33 defined MAIT TCRs, while TRAV10 paired with TRAJ18 defined iNKT TCRs. A search of VDJdb, accessed on 1 November 2021, was run for TCRs annotated to CMV, EBV and SARS-CoV-2, with TCRs annotated for multiple antigens excluded. TCRdb trimmed the raw reads at Q25, called clones with MiXCR and kept productive beta chains. Entries are consolidated by CDR3 protein sequence, retaining the most common genes and DNA. The V and J calls here are based on TCRdb, not the publication. The sample table holds 65,000 to 90,000 distinct CDR3 sequences, of which less than 15% were seen once. The ten largest clones add up to approximately 5% of the sample.

The study was a case-control design nested within a healthcare worker cohort in London, UK, with weekly nasopharyngeal swab PCR tests and blood sampling. Between 23 and 31 March 2020, the week of the UK lockdown, healthcare workers were enrolled and then followed up weekly for as long as 16 weeks. Turning to this clonotype: Its recognized antigen is unknown. Qualities for individual bases were not recorded, and no much larger clone is one base off.

The study at large found these results: VDJdb matching was skewed toward anti-spike CD8 responses, so virus-specific expansions were likely underestimated and private and CD4 specificities were missed.

The sample consisted of whole blood. The chain is made from TRBV12-3 or TRBV12-4 and TRBJ1-1; 7 junctional bases match TRBD1. This receptor was obtained from an adult who was a healthcare worker with PCR-confirmed SARS-CoV-2 infection or an uninfected control (not recorded which). The bases are TGTGCCAGTCACAGGGGATTGAACACTGAAGCTTTCTTT. This is translated as CASHRGLNTEAFF.